Each of the 3 T cell receptor beta chains below was sequenced from the same sample in a study of blood T cell repertoires in COVID-19. The table came from immunoSEQ multiplex PCR; TCRdb's copy has only in-frame clones and leaves some out. This table holds about 150,000 clones, approximately 80% found once. The sequenced sample was PBMCs or T cells enriched from blood (not recorded which). The receptor source for this set is a middle-aged woman who had recovered from COVID-19.

The CDR3 spells CASSYSLAGTYEQYF. The CDR3 coding sequence is TGTGCCAGCAGTTACTCCCTCGCGGGTACCTACGAGCAGTACTTC. The rearrangement joins TRBV6-5 to TRBJ2-7; tentatively, D is TRBD2 (5 bases). V lost 0 bases and J lost 2, with 11 bases in between. This CDR3 has 15 amino acids. Germline V gene lookup returns CDR1 MNHEY and CDR2 SVGAGI.

The chain combines TRBV18 with TRBJ2-1, with TRBD1 as a possible D gene (8 bases). Trimming removed 6 bases at V and 10 bases at J, with 19 bases between. Per the germline V gene, CDR1 is KGHSH and CDR2 is LQKENI. The CDR3 is 14 amino acids. This CDR3 reads CASSPQTGGGEQFF. CDR3 coding DNA: TGTGCCAGCTCCCCCCAAACAGGGGGAGGGGAGCAGTTCTTC.

The V call is TRBV5-1, the J call TRBJ2-1, with D possibly TRBD2 on 7 matching bases. The CDR3 is made up of 17 amino acids. From germline, CDR1 is SGHRS and CDR2 YFSETQ. Trimming removed 1 base from V and 0 bases from J, with 14 bases in between. The CDR3 DNA follows: TGCGCCAGCAGCTTGACCAGGGAGGGGGGCTCCTACAATGAGCAGTTCTTC. Translated: CASSLTREGGSYNEQFF.